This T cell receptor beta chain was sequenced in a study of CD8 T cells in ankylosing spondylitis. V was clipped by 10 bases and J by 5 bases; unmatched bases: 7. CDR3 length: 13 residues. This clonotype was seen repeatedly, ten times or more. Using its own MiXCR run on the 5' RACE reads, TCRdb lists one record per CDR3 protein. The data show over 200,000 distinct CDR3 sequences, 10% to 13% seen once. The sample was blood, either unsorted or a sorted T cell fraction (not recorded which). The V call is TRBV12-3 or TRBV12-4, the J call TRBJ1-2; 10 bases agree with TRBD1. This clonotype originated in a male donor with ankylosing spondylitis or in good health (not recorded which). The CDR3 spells CATKTGGPYGYTF. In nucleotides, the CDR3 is TGTGCCACCAAGACAGGGGGCCCGTATGGCTACACCTTC.